This TCR beta chain was retrieved from a study of T cells in Graves' hyperthyroidism and ophthalmopathy. The CDR3 totals 16 residues. V gave up 3 bases and J gave up 0 bases; unmatched junction bases: 4. Germline CDR1 SGDLS, CDR2 YYNGEE. Regions amplified from RNA transcripts were the TCR beta CDR3 regions. HTBI primers drove first-round RT-PCR of the TCR CDR3. TCRdb analysed the multiplex PCR reads with MiXCR anew, one entry per CDR3 protein. The sample records hundreds of thousands of distinct CDR3 sequences, less than 25% being singletons. The TCR sequence derives from a man aged 30-40 years with Graves' ophthalmopathy. Specimen: blood. The gene calls are TRBV9 and TRBJ2-2; 8 bases fit TRBD2. The CDR3, as DNA: TGTGCCAGCAGCGAACTAGCGGCCGCGAACACCGGGGAGCTGTTTTTT. Residues: CASSELAAANTGELFF.